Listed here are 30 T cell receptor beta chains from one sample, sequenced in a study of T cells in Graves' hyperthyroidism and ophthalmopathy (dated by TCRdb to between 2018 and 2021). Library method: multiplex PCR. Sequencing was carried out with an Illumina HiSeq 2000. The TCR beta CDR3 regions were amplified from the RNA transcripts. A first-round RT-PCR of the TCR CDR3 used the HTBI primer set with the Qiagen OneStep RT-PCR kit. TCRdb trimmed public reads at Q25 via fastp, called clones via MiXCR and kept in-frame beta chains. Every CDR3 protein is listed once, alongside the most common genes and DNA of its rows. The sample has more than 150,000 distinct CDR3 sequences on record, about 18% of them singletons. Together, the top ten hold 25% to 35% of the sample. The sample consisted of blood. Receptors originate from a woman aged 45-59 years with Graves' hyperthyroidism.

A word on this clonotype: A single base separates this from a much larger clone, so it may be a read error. DNA of the CDR3: TGTGCCAGCAGTTACTCGACAGGAGGGTATGGAAAACTGTTTTTT. Protein product: CASSYSTGGYGKLFF. V is TRBV6-5 and J is TRBJ1-4; tentative D call: TRBD1 (6 bases). The CDR3 runs 15 residues. The V gene's germline CDR1 is MNHEY and CDR2 SVGAGI. The V end lost 0 bases, the J end lost 10 bases, and 15 bases lay between the germline ends.

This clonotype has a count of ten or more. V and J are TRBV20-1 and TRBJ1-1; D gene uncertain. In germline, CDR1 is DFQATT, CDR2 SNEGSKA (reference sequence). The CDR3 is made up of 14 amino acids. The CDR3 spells CRSYLGGRSTEAFF. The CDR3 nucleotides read TGCAGGTCCTATTTGGGAGGGCGTAGCACTGAAGCTTTCTTT.

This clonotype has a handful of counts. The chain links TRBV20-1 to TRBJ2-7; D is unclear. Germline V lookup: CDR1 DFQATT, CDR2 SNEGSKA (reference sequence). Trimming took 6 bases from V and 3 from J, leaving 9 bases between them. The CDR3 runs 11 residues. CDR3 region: CSAPDGYEQYF. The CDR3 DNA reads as TGCAGTGCACCCGACGGCTACGAGCAGTACTTC.

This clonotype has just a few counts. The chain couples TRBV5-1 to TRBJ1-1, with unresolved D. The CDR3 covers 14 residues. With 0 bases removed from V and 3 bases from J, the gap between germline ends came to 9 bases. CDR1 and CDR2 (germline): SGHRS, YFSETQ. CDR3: CASSLDSGYTEAFF. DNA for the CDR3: TGCGCCAGCAGCTTGGACAGCGGGTACACTGAAGCTTTCTTT.

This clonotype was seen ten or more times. The CDR3 DNA sequence: TGTGCCAGCAGTTACTCCCTGGACTCAGGGAAGCAGTACTTC. Translating gives CASSYSLDSGKQYF. This chain uses TRBV6-2 or TRBV6-3 with TRBJ2-7; TRBD1 or TRBD2 may be the D gene (5 bases each). Trimming took off 0 bases at V and 8 bases at J, with 14 bases between the two ends. CDR3 length: 14 amino acids. Germline V CDR1 and CDR2: MNHEY, SVGEGT.

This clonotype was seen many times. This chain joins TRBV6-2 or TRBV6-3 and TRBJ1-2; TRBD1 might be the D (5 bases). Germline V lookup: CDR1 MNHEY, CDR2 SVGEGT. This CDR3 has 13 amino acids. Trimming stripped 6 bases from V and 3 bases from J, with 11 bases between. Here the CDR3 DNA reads TGTGCCAGCAGCCCCCCGACAGACTATGGCTACACCTTC. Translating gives CASSPPTDYGYTF.

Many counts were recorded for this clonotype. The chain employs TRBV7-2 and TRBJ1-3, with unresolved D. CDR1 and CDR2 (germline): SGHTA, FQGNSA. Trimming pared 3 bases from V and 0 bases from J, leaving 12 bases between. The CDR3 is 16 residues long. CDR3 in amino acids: CASSFDGLSSGNTIYF. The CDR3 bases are TGTGCCAGCAGCTTTGACGGGCTTTCCTCTGGAAACACCATATATTTT.

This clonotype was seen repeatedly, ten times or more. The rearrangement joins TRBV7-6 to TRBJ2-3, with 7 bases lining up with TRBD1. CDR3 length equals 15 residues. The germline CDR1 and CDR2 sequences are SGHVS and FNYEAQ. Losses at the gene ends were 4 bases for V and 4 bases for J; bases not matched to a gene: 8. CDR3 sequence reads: CASSSLLGGSDTQYF. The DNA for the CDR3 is TGTGCCAGCAGCTCCCTCTTAGGGGGCTCAGATACGCAGTATTTT.

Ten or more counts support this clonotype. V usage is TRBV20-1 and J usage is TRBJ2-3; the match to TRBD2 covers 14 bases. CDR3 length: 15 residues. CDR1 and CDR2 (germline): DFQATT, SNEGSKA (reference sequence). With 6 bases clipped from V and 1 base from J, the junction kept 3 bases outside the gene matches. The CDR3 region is CSAWTSGGRTDTQYF. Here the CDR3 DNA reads TGCAGTGCGTGGACTAGCGGGGGGCGCACAGATACGCAGTATTTT.

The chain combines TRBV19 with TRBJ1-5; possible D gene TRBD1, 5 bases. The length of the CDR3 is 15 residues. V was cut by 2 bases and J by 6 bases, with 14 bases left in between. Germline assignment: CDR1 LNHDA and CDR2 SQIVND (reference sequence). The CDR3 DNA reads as TGTGCCAGTAGTATACTCCACGGCGGGGGTCAGCCCCAGCATTTT. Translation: CASSILHGGGQPQHF.

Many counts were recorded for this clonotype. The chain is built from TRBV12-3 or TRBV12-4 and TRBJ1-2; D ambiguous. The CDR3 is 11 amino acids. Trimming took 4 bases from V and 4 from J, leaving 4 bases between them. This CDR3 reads CASSYSYGYTF. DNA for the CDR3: TGTGCCAGCAGTTATAGCTATGGCTACACCTTC.

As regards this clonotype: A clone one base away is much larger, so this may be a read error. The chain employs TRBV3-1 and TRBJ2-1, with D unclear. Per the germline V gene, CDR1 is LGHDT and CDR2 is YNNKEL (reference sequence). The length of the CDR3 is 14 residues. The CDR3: CASSQGEPSNEQLF. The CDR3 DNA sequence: TGTGCCAGCAGCCAAGGTGAACCCTCCAATGAGCAGCTCTTC.

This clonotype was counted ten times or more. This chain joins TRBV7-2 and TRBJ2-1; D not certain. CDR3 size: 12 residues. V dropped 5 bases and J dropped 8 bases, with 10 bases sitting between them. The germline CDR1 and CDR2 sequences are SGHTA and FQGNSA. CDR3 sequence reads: CASSTRGDEQFF. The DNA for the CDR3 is TGTGCCAGCAGCACCCGCGGTGATGAGCAGTTCTTC.

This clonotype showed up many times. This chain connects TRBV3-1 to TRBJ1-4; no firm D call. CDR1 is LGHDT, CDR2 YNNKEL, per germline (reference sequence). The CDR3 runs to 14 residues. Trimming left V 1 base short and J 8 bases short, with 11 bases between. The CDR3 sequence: CASSQGGVGEKLFF. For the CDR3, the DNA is TGTGCCAGCAGCCAAGGTGGGGTGGGCGAAAAACTGTTTTTT.

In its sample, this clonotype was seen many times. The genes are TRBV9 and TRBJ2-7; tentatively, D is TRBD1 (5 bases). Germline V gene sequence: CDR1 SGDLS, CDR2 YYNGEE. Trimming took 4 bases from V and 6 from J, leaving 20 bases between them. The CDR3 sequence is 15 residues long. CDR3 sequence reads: CASSPPPGSGSEQYF. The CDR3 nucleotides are TGTGCCAGCAGCCCCCCCCCCGGCTCAGGGTCCGAGCAGTACTTC.

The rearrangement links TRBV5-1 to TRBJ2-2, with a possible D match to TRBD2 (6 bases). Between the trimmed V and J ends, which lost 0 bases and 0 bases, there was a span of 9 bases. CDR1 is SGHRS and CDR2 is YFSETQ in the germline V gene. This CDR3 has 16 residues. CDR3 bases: TGCGCCAGCAGCTTGGCCGCGGGGACGAACACCGGGGAGCTGTTTTTT. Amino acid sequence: CASSLAAGTNTGELFF.

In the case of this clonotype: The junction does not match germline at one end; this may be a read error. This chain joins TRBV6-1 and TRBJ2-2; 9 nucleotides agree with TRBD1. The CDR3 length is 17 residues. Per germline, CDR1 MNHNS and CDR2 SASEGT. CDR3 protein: CASSENPGTGLTGEPFF. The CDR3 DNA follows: TGTGCCAGCAGTGAAAATCCCGGGACAGGGCTCACCGGGGAGCCGTTTTTT.

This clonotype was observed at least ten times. CDR3: CASSYGAMNSPLHF. CDR3 coding DNA: TGTGCCAGCAGTTACGGGGCAATGAATTCACCCCTCCACTTT. This rearrangement joins TRBV6-5 to TRBJ1-6, with a tentative D call TRBD1 (5 bases). CDR1 and CDR2 (germline): MNHEY, SVGAGI. The CDR3 is 14 residues long. The germline V and J ends were trimmed by 2 bases and 7 bases, with 9 bases remaining between them.

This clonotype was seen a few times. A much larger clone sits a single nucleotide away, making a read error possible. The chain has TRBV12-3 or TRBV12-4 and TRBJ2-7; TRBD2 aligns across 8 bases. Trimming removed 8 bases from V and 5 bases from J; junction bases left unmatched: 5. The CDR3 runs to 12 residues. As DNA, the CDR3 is TGTGCCAGCCGGCGGGGGGTAGACGAGCAGTACTTC. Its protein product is CASRRGVDEQYF.

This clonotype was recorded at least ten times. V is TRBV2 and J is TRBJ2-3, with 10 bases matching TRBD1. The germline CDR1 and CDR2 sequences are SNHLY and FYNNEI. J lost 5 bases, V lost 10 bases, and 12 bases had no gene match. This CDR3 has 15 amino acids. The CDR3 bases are TGTGCCACACAAAGTGGGACAGGGGATAAAGATACGCAGTATTTT. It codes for CATQSGTGDKDTQYF.

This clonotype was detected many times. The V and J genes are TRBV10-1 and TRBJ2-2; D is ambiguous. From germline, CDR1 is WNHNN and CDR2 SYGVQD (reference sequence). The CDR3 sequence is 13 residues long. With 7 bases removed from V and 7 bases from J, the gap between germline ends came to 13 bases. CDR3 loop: CASTDGFGGELFF. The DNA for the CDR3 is TGCGCCAGCACCGACGGGTTTGGCGGGGAGCTGTTTTTT.

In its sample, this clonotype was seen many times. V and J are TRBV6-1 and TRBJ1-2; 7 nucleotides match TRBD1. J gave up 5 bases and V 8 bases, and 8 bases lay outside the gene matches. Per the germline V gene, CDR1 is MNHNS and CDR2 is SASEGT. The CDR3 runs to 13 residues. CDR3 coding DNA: TGTGCCAGCGCTCCAGGGGGAGAGTATGGCTACACCTTC. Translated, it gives CASAPGGEYGYTF.

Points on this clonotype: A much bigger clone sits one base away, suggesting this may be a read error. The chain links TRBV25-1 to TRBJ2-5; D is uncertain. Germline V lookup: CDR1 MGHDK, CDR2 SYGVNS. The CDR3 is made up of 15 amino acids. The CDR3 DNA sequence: TGTTCCAGCAGTGAATCTGGACGTCACCAAGAGACCCAGTACTTC. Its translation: CSSSESGRHQETQYF.

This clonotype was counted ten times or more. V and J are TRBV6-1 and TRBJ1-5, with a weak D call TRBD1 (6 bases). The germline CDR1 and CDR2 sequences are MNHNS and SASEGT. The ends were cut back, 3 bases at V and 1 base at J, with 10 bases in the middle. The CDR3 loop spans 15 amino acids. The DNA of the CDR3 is TGTGCCAGCAGTGACGACAGGCAGAGCAATCAGCCCCAGCATTTT. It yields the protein CASSDDRQSNQPQHF.

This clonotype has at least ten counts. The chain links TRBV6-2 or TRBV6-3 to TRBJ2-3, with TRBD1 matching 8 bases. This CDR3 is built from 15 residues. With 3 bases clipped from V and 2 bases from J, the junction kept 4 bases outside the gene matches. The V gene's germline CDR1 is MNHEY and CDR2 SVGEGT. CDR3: CASSYPGQVTDTQYF. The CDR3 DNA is TGTGCCAGCAGTTATCCGGGACAGGTCACAGATACGCAGTATTTT.

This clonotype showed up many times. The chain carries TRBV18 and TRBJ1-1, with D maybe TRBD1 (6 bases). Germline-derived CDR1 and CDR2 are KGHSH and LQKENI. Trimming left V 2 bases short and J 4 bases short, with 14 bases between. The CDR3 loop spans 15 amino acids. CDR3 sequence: CASSPWQGPSTEAFF. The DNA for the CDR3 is TGTGCCAGCTCACCATGGCAGGGGCCGAGCACTGAAGCTTTCTTT.

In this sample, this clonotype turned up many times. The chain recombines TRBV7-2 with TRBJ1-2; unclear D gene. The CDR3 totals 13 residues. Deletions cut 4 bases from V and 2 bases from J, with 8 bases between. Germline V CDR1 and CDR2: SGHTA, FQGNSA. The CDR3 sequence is CASSSYQNYGYTF. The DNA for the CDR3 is TGTGCCAGCAGCTCCTACCAGAACTATGGCTACACCTTC. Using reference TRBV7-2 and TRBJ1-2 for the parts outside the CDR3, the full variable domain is GAGVSQSPSNKVTEKGKDVELRCDPISGHTALYWYRQSLGQGLEFLIYFQGNSAPDKSGLPSDRFSAERTGGSVSTLTIQRTQQEDSAVYLCASSSYQNYGYTFGSGTRLTVV.

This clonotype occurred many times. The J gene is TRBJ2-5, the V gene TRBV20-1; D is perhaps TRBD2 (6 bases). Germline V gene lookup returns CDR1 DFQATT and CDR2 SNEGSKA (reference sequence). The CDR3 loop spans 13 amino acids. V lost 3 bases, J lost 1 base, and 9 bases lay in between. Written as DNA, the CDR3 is TGCAGTGCTAGGGGGGGATTCCAAGAGACCCAGTACTTC. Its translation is CSARGGFQETQYF.

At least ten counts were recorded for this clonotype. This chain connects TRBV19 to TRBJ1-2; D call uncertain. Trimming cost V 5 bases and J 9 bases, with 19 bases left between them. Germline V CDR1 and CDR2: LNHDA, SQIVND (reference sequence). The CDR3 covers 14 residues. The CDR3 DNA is TGTGCCAGTAGTCCCCGCCGGGGTTCAATTAGCTACACCTTC. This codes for CASSPRRGSISYTF.

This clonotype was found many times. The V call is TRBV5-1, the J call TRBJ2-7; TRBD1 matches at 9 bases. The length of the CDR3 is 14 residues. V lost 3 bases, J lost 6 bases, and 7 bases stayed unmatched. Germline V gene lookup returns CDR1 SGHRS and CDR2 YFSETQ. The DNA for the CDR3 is TGCGCCAGCAGCTCCGGGACAGGGAGTTTCGAGCAGTACTTC. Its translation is CASSSGTGSFEQYF.